Sequencing of this TCR beta chain was carried out in a study of regulatory T cells in long-lasting Graves disease. Whole-study findings and limits: Lower TCR diversity was seen in persistent Graves' patients than in newly diagnosed ones. The analysis examined peripheral blood only and excluded thyroid tissue.

This sample's time point: persistent/refractory GD, antithyroid drugs over 5 years with positive TRAb. From RNA extracted from PBMCs, the TCR library was made. As for this clonotype: Its antigen is currently unknown.

Arm-PCR of CDR3 regions and iRepertoire HTBI primers were used to build TCR beta libraries. TCRdb re-derived calls from the multiplex PCR reads in MiXCR, one entry per CDR3 protein. In the table there are 350,000 to 500,000 distinct CDR3 sequences, around 20% of which are singletons. The sequences come from peripheral blood mononuclear cells (PBMCs), collected when the disease was refractory, from a patient treated with antithyroid drugs. This sequence was found in a female donor with Graves disease.

CDR3 coding DNA: TGCGCCAGCAGCCAAGTGACAGGTTACGGCTACGAGCAGTACTTC. Protein: CASSQVTGYGYEQYF. The rearrangement links TRBV4-1 to TRBJ2-7, with D possibly TRBD1 on 6 matching bases. CDR3 length: 15 amino acids. Germline CDR1 is MGHRA and CDR2 is YSYEKL. The germline V and J ends were trimmed by 1 base and 3 bases, with 13 bases remaining between them.